Listed below are T cell receptor beta chains from one sample, sequenced in a study of shared clonotypes between healthy human individuals. Assay: immunoSEQ multiplex PCR; the TCRdb copy retains only in-frame clones and omits some. This repertoire shows about 980,000 clones, over 75% found once; its top ten account for approximately 1.5%. Material for sequencing was memory CD4+ T cells sorted from blood. These receptors all come from a young man in good health. The CDR3 runs from the conserved cysteine through the conserved F or W.

CDR3aa: CASSAGRWQPQHF
j_gene: TRBJ1-5
v_gene: TRBV7-2

CDR3aa: CASSDQAGGAFF
j_gene: TRBJ1-1
v_gene: TRBV6-4

CDR3aa: CASSISQLPYGYTF
j_gene: TRBJ1-2
v_gene: TRBV19

CDR3aa: CASSVGTVDSYEQYF
j_gene: TRBJ2-7
v_gene: TRBV5-5

CDR3aa: CASSLRGRRTDTQYF
j_gene: TRBJ2-3
v_gene: TRBV7-3

CDR3aa: CASSLEGGTEAFF
j_gene: TRBJ1-1
v_gene: TRBV7-2

CDR3aa: CAISGNTGELFF
j_gene: TRBJ2-2
v_gene: TRBV10-3

CDR3aa: CASSLSPGTAARVNTEAFF
j_gene: TRBJ1-1
v_gene: TRBV5-4

CDR3aa: CASSLGSGASYNEQFF
j_gene: TRBJ2-1
v_gene: TRBV7-2

CDR3aa: CASSLAIAGAGTDTQYF
j_gene: TRBJ2-3
v_gene: TRBV5-1

CDR3aa: CASSILGPGNTIYF
j_gene: TRBJ1-3
v_gene: TRBV19

CDR3aa: CASSSRTGDYEQYF
j_gene: TRBJ2-7
v_gene: TRBV5-8

CDR3aa: CSVEDRGGVNTEAFF
j_gene: TRBJ1-1
v_gene: TRBV29-1

CDR3aa: CASRGDADTGELFF
j_gene: TRBJ2-2
v_gene: TRBV2

CDR3aa: CASSPGTGHLPLHF
j_gene: TRBJ1-6
v_gene: TRBV6-5

CDR3aa: CASSLVGGYEQYF
j_gene: TRBJ2-7
v_gene: TRBV7-9

CDR3aa: CASSSRGGLTSGTYEQYF
j_gene: TRBJ2-7
v_gene: TRBV5-6

CDR3aa: CAWRGSQLQYF
j_gene: TRBJ2-7
v_gene: TRBV30

CDR3aa: CASSLRTGTSNEQFF
j_gene: TRBJ2-1
v_gene: TRBV6-5

CDR3aa: CASSVAGNKETQYF
j_gene: TRBJ2-5
v_gene: TRBV9

CDR3aa: CASSEQRSGSGYF
j_gene: TRBJ2-3
v_gene: TRBV6-1

CDR3aa: CASSSPGTSDNEQFF
j_gene: TRBJ2-1
v_gene: TRBV7-3

CDR3aa: CASTPPGVGGSPQHF
j_gene: TRBJ1-5
v_gene: TRBV19

CDR3aa: CASSSRTALRINYGYTF
j_gene: TRBJ1-2
v_gene: TRBV14

CDR3aa: CASSEQGSGNTIYF
j_gene: TRBJ1-3
v_gene: TRBV5-5

CDR3aa: CASSDTAGADTQYF
j_gene: TRBJ2-3
v_gene: TRBV2

CDR3aa: CASSFSTSTDTQYF
j_gene: TRBJ2-3
v_gene: TRBV18

CDR3aa: CASTGPTYTDTQYF
j_gene: TRBJ2-3
v_gene: TRBV2

CDR3aa: CASSLYRGTYEQYF
j_gene: TRBJ2-7
v_gene: TRBV5-6

CDR3aa: CASNRPRGELFF
j_gene: TRBJ1-4
v_gene: TRBV28

CDR3aa: CASSQDLDGPYEQYF
j_gene: TRBJ2-7
v_gene: TRBV4-3

CDR3aa: CASSPQGALVTEAFF
j_gene: TRBJ1-1
v_gene: TRBV18

CDR3aa: CASSFSGGRDEQYF
j_gene: TRBJ2-7
v_gene: TRBV5-1

CDR3aa: CASSEGVGARQFF
j_gene: TRBJ2-1
v_gene: TRBV6-1

CDR3aa: CASSLDFAGGIETQYF
j_gene: TRBJ2-5
v_gene: TRBV11-1

CDR3aa: CASSPGVLGVKTTWASLHF
j_gene: TRBJ1-6
v_gene: TRBV7-2

CDR3aa: CASSPPAGQGFIHEQYF
j_gene: TRBJ2-7
v_gene: TRBV18

CDR3aa: CASSEAGQVFMYEQFF
j_gene: TRBJ2-1
v_gene: TRBV6-1

CDR3aa: CASSPGLAGGYEQYF
j_gene: TRBJ2-7
v_gene: TRBV7-2

CDR3aa: CASSLRQSSTDTQYF
j_gene: TRBJ2-3
v_gene: TRBV19

CDR3aa: CACLQGAGELFF
j_gene: TRBJ2-2
v_gene: TRBV30

CDR3aa: CASSSQVSDGYTF
j_gene: TRBJ1-2
v_gene: TRBV5-1

CDR3aa: CSVGQNEKLFF
j_gene: TRBJ1-4
v_gene: TRBV29-1

CDR3aa: CASSWAGGGARETQYF
j_gene: TRBJ2-5
v_gene: TRBV7-8

CDR3aa: CAISESDRFSYEQYF
j_gene: -
v_gene: TRBV10-3

CDR3aa: CASSFWSRNTGELFF
j_gene: TRBJ2-2
v_gene: TRBV27

CDR3aa: CASSDPGLYNEQFF
j_gene: TRBJ2-1
v_gene: TRBV25-1

CDR3aa: CASSRPGEGDYGYTF
j_gene: TRBJ1-2
v_gene: TRBV6-6

CDR3aa: CASSQGFAGRETQYF
j_gene: TRBJ2-5
v_gene: TRBV4-3

CDR3aa: CASSVFGQDPRETQYF
j_gene: TRBJ2-5
v_gene: TRBV9

CDR3aa: CASSLDRGVSYGYTF
j_gene: TRBJ1-2
v_gene: TRBV5-4

CDR3aa: CASSYMGAGAEAFF
j_gene: TRBJ1-1
v_gene: TRBV6-5